This passage covers 14 T cell receptor beta chains from one sample sequenced in a study of shared clonotypes between healthy human individuals. TCRdb's table, derived via immunoSEQ multiplex PCR, lists solely in-frame clones and lacks some. The sample includes 90,000 to 120,000 clones, about 71% of them seen just once. The specimen was memory CD8+ T cells sorted from blood. Subset here: CD45RO+ cells pooled with CCR7-negative TemRA cells. The receptors derive from a woman aged 25 to 39 in good health.

Comment on this clone: This sample also contains other DNA sequences that code for the same CDR3. This sequence joins TRBV7-3 and TRBJ2-2; D not resolved. The V and J ends lost 0 bases and 2 bases respectively, with 1 base between them. The germline CDR1 and CDR2 sequences are SGHTA and FQGTGA. The CDR3 has 13 residues. The CDR3 is CASSLTNTGELFF. CDR3 DNA sequence: TGTGCCAGCAGCTTAACTAACACCGGGGAGCTGTTTTTT.

Details on this clone: The same CDR3 is also encoded by other DNA sequences in this sample. The chain carries TRBV10-1 and TRBJ2-7; D not resolved. Germline assignment: CDR1 WNHNN and CDR2 SYGVQD (reference sequence). Trimming removed 2 bases from V and 3 bases from J, with 5 bases in between. There are 12 residues in the CDR3. The CDR3 bases are TGCGCCAGCAGTGAGCCCGGCTACGAGCAGTACTTC. It yields the protein CASSEPGYEQYF.

The chain couples TRBV7-8 to TRBJ2-7; weak D call: TRBD1 (6 bases). The CDR3 covers 15 residues. Germline CDR1 and CDR2: SGHVS and FQNEAQ. V lost 5 bases to trimming and J lost 6 bases, with 20 bases between them. CDR3 DNA: TGTGCCAGCAGCCCACGACGCCTAGGGGGTGGCGAGCAGTACTTC. Residues: CASSPRRLGGGEQYF.

V usage is TRBV4-2 and J usage is TRBJ2-5, with a weak D call TRBD2 (5 bases). The CDR3 loop spans 14 amino acids. V lost 5 bases, J lost 1 base, and 11 bases lay in between. Germline lookup yields CDR1 LGHNA and CDR2 YNFKEQ. This CDR3 is CASSDPRVQETQYF. Here the CDR3 DNA reads TGTGCCAGCAGCGACCCGAGGGTCCAAGAGACCCAGTACTTC.

The rearrangement uses TRBV28 and TRBJ2-1; TRBD1 matches 9 bases. V shed 4 bases and J 7 bases; nucleotides not matched to a gene: 14. Germline CDR1 and CDR2: MDHEN and SYDVKM. The CDR3 length is 17 residues. The CDR3 spells CASSSGAGTGLGNEQFF. DNA of the CDR3: TGTGCCAGCAGTTCGGGAGCCGGGACAGGGTTGGGGAATGAGCAGTTCTTC. The full variable domain, with the rest looked up from reference TRBV28 and TRBJ2-1, is DVKVTQSSRYLVKRTGEKVFLECVQDMDHENMFWYRQDPGLGLRLIYFSYDVKMKEKGDIPEGYSVSREKKERFSLILESASTNQTSMYLCASSSGAGTGLGNEQFFGPGTRLTVL.

The V call is TRBV27, the J call TRBJ2-1, with 8 bases that match TRBD1. The V gene's germline CDR1 is MNHEY and CDR2 SMNVEV (reference sequence). The junction had 11 bases not matched to a gene; V was cut back by 7 bases and J by 3 bases. This CDR3 is 16 amino acids long. The CDR3 sequence is CASKQRTGKVYNEQFF. CDR3 nucleotides: TGTGCCAGCAAGCAGAGGACAGGGAAAGTCTACAATGAGCAGTTCTTC.

The rearrangement joins TRBV2 to TRBJ2-7; 11 positions match TRBD1. The CDR3 is 17 amino acids. Germline V gene sequence: CDR1 SNHLY, CDR2 FYNNEI. Trimming at V came to 3 bases and at J to 2 bases, leaving 9 bases not matched to a gene. CDR3 nucleotide sequence: TGTGCCAGCAGTGATCTTCCCCGGGACAGGGGGACCTACGAGCAGTACTTC. This codes for CASSDLPRDRGTYEQYF.

The rearrangement links TRBV19 to TRBJ1-4; 9 positions match TRBD1. The ends lost 2 bases at V and 5 bases at J; junction bases unmatched: 3. This CDR3 is 15 amino acids long. Germline values: CDR1 LNHDA, CDR2 SQIVND (reference sequence). CDR3 DNA sequence: TGTGCCAGTAGTATACTTGGACAGGGGAATGAAAAACTGTTTTTT. It is translated as CASSILGQGNEKLFF.

The rearrangement joins TRBV27 to TRBJ2-7; possibly TRBD2 for D (5 bases). Per germline, CDR1 MNHEY and CDR2 SMNVEV (reference sequence). The CDR3 has 15 residues. V was pared by 6 bases and J by 9 bases, with 24 bases between. This chain's CDR3 is CASSPPGAEARGQYF. In DNA, the CDR3 is TGTGCCAGCAGCCCTCCCGGAGCGGAGGCCCGGGGGCAGTACTTC.

J is TRBJ1-3 and V is TRBV19; possible D gene TRBD1, 6 bases. Germline loops: CDR1 LNHDA, CDR2 SQIVND (reference sequence). This CDR3 is built from 15 residues. The ends were cut back, 9 bases at V and 4 bases at J, with 19 bases in the middle. Here the CDR3 DNA reads TGTGCCAGATTCGGTGGGGGGCGGTTAGGAAACACCATATATTTT. This gives the protein CARFGGGRLGNTIYF.

V usage is TRBV6-1 and J usage is TRBJ2-5, with D unresolved. CDR1 and CDR2 (germline): MNHNS, SASEGT. Trimming shortened V by 7 bases and J by 5 bases, and 14 bases separated the two germline ends. This CDR3 has 13 amino acids. CDR3: CASTKDAAETQYF. As DNA, the CDR3 is TGTGCCAGCACCAAAGACGCGGCGGAGACCCAGTACTTC.

Ten or more counts support this clone. The J gene is TRBJ1-5, the V gene TRBV7-9; D may be TRBD1 (6 bases). The V gene lost 1 base and the J gene lost 6 bases, with 13 bases spanning the gap. Germline CDR1 is SEHNR and CDR2 is FQNEAQ (reference sequence). The CDR3 spans 15 residues. In DNA, the CDR3 is TGTGCCAGCAGCTTAGGTAACAGGGAGGTTCAGCCCCAGCATTTT. Translating gives CASSLGNREVQPQHF.

In nucleotides, the CDR3 is TGTGCCAGTAGTATAGCGGGGGCGGCCACTGAAGCTTTCTTT. Translation gives CASSIAGAATEAFF. The V and J genes are TRBV19 and TRBJ1-1, with a weak D call TRBD1 (6 bases). This CDR3 is built from 14 residues. Trimming left V 1 base short and J 4 bases short, with 10 bases between. Germline CDR1 is LNHDA and CDR2 is SQIVND (reference sequence).

The V gene is TRBV30, the J gene TRBJ1-1, with D possibly TRBD1 on 6 matching bases. V gave up 4 bases and J gave up 1 base, with 16 bases separating them. Per germline, CDR1 GTSNPN and CDR2 SVGIG (reference sequence). The CDR3 is made up of 15 amino acids. The CDR3 coding sequence is TGTGCCTGGATGGAATCAGGGGTTTGGAACACTGAAGCTTTCTTT. This encodes CAWMESGVWNTEAFF.